A selection of T cell receptor beta chains follows, all from one sample in a study of T-cell memory formation after mild COVID-19. TCRdb itself ran the 5' RACE reads through MiXCR, one entry per CDR3 protein. This sample has about 55,000 distinct CDR3 sequences; approximately 30% occur once, and the top ten carry about 42%. Material: PBMCs or a T cell subset sorted from them (not recorded which). These receptors were taken from a man aged 18 to 29 who had mild COVID-19 (a few samples of this study predate the infection). Cell type and time point are not known. Both conserved end residues are trimmed from each CDR3.

TRBV9,TRBJ2-1,ASSGRQNEQF
TRBV4-1,TRBJ1-1,ASSQDRPGGWMNTEAF
TRBV6-2/TRBV6-3,TRBJ2-5,ASSDPHRERETQY
TRBV4-2,TRBJ2-3,ASSPRQRTDTQY
TRBV6-5,TRBJ2-5,ASSGDRGETQY
TRBV4-1,TRBJ2-7,ASSQERGLNYEQY
TRBV3-1,TRBJ2-7,ASSHQGSSYEQY
TRBV12-3/TRBV12-4,TRBJ2-2,ASSSLAANTGELF
TRBV5-1,TRBJ2-5,ASSPRLAGGPGQETQY
TRBV7-2,TRBJ2-7,ASSLSRVPYEQY
TRBV25-1,TRBJ1-1,ASSEYGVVNTEAF
TRBV7-9,TRBJ2-3,ASTGTSSTDTQY
TRBV15,TRBJ2-3,ATSGSSGPSTLNTDTQY
TRBV4-3,TRBJ2-6,ASSQDWSSGANVLT
TRBV6-5,TRBJ2-6,ATAPADGVLSGANVLT
TRBV4-2,TRBJ2-1,ASTGEDGGYNEQF
TRBV7-9,TRBJ2-4,ASSATDGLAKNIQY
TRBV12-3/TRBV12-4,TRBJ1-5,ASSWETGQPQH
TRBV12-3/TRBV12-4,TRBJ1-1,ASRPKNTEAF
TRBV15,TRBJ1-1,ATSSTLGGTEAF
TRBV5-1,TRBJ2-2,ASNSGYRTGELF
TRBV29-1,TRBJ2-7,SVFLDSSSYEQY
TRBV11-2,TRBJ2-5,ASSPLSSAVGNQETQY
TRBV4-1,TRBJ2-7,ASSQDRGSSYEQY
TRBV10-3,TRBJ1-2,AISELRDRDINYGYT
TRBV29-1,TRBJ1-2,SVDDGMGGYT
TRBV21-1,TRBJ1-5,ASSKGDRGHQPQH
TRBV11-2,TRBJ2-4,ASSLGAAVLAKNIQY
TRBV2,TRBJ2-3,ASNPSGGSTDTQY
TRBV7-6,TRBJ2-5,ASSPSLAGRPQETQY
TRBV27,TRBJ2-1,ASSQTGYNEQF
TRBV7-9,TRBJ2-3,ASSLDGQRTDTQY
TRBV5-1,TRBJ2-3,ASSAGLRADTQY
TRBV12-3/TRBV12-4,TRBJ2-7,ASSFRPQGEQY
TRBV19,TRBJ1-1,ASSWPGMNTEAF
TRBV4-1,TRBJ2-1,ASSQVNTGYNEQF
TRBV5-5,TRBJ1-5,ASSQRDRGFQPQH
TRBV6-1,TRBJ2-4,ASSEKKGGGLTKNIQY
TRBV5-5,TRBJ1-2,ASSLKAYGYT
TRBV27,TRBJ2-7,ASSLSQGAYEQY
TRBV4-1,TRBJ2-5,ASSLRQQETQY
TRBV14,TRBJ2-4,ASSKGQGGNIQY
TRBV7-7,TRBJ2-3,ASSLRDDVTDTQY
TRBV6-2/TRBV6-3,TRBJ2-1,ASSYQVLEQF
TRBV9,TRBJ1-5,ASSALPESQPQH
TRBV6-6,TRBJ2-1,ASSYYRARGVPDEQF
TRBV12-3/TRBV12-4,TRBJ2-3,ASSRTGSTDTQY
TRBV20-1,TRBJ1-5,SARDRETGIVGNQPQH
TRBV5-1,TRBJ2-1,ASSLDRGTYNEQF
TRBV24-1,TRBJ2-1,ATSDPIRTGAHEQF
TRBV6-5,TRBJ1-5,ASSYSFPPGGNQPQH
TRBV4-1,TRBJ2-5,ASSQVAGQGQETQY
TRBV7-6,TRBJ2-3,ASSLGTGTDTQY
TRBV12-3/TRBV12-4,TRBJ2-1,ASSLDDGDEQF
TRBV4-2,TRBJ1-2,ASSQAPRLFSGYT
TRBV28,TRBJ2-3,ASSSGEALDTQY
TRBV29-1,TRBJ2-1,SVEASVINEQF
TRBV11-2,TRBJ2-7,ASRGAYYEQY
TRBV7-6,TRBJ2-5,ASSLGRTEQETQY
TRBV4-1,TRBJ2-1,ASSQEAGPYNEQF